This T cell receptor beta chain originates from a study of blood T cell repertoires in COVID-19. The wider study: T cells, B-cell-depleted T cells, or PBMCs supplied cDNA or gDNA.

In the source study's methods: Reference gene primer amplification gave nucleated cell count estimates. Sequenced by immunoSEQ multiplex PCR; TCRdb stores in-frame clones only, minus some. The V and J calls and clone size are taken from that table; D and trimming were inferred from the DNA. Seen here are under 120,000 clones, 75% to 90% observed once, and the top ten hold about a third. Germline V gene sequence: CDR1 SGHTA, CDR2 FQGTGA. The CDR3 consists of 16 residues. The trim removed 5 bases at V and 0 bases at J, leaving 5 bases unmatched. This chain links TRBV7-3 with TRBJ2-1; 9 nucleotides line up with TRBD1. The TCR was taken from a woman over 75 with acute or convalescent COVID-19. Input material: peripheral blood. The CDR3 protein is CASSPDRGASYNEQFF. The CDR3 DNA follows: TGTGCCAGCAGCCCGGACAGGGGCGCCTCCTACAATGAGCAGTTCTTC.